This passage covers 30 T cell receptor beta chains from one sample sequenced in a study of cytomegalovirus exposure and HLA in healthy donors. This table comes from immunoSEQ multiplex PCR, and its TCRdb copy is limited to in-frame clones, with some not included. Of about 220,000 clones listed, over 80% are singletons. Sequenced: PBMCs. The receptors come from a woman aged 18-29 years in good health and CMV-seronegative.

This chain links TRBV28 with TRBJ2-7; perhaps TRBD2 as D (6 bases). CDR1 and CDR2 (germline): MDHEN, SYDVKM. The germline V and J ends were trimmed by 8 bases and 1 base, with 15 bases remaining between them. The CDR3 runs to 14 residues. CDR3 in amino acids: CASPSRGGSYEQYF. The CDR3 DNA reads TGTGCCAGCCCTTCCCGCGGAGGGTCCTACGAGCAGTACTTC.

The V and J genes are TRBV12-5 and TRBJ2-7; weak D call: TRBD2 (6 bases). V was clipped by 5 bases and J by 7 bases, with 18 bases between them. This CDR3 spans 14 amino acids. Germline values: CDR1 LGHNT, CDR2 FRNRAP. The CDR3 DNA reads TGTGCTAGTGGTCCCCAATTGGGGGGTCTTGAGCAGTACTTC. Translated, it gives CASGPQLGGLEQYF.

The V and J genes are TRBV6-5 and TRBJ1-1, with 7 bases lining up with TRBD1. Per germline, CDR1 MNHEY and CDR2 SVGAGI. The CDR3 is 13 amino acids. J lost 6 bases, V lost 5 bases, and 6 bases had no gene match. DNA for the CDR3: TGTGCCAGCAGTGACAGGGTGAGGTCTGAAGCTTTCTTT. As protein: CASSDRVRSEAFF.

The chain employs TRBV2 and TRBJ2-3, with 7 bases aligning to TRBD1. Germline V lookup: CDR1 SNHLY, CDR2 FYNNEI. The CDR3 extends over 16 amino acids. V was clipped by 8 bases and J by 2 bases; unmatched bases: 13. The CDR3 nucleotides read TGTGCCAGCGGGACATTACCGGGACAGAACACAGATACGCAGTATTTT. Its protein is CASGTLPGQNTDTQYF.

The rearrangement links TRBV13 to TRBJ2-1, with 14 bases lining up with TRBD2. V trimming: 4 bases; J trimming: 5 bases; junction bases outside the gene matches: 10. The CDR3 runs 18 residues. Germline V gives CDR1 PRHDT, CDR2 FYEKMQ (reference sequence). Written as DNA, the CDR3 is TGTGCCAGCAGCTCGCGAGGGACTAGCGGGAGAGTCAACAATGAGCAGTTCTTC. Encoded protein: CASSSRGTSGRVNNEQFF.

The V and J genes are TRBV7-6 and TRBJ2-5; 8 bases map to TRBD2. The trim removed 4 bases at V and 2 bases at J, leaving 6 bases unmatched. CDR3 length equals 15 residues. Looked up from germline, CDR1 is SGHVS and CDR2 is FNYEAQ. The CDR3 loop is CASSSPGGPQETQYF. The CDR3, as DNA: TGTGCCAGCAGCTCCCCGGGAGGGCCACAAGAGACCCAGTACTTC.

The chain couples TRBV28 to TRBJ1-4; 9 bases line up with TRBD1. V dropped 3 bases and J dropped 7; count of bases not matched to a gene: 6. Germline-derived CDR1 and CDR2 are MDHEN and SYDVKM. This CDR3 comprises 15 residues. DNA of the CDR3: TGTGCCAGCAGTTTTCAGACAGGGGGTATTGAAAAACTGTTTTTT. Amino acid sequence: CASSFQTGGIEKLFF. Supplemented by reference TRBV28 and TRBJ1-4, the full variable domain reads DVKVTQSSRYLVKRTGEKVFLECVQDMDHENMFWYRQDPGLGLRLIYFSYDVKMKEKGDIPEGYSVSREKKERFSLILESASTNQTSMYLCASSFQTGGIEKLFFGSGTQLSVL.

CDR3 loop: CASSSSGAGGSGNTIYF. CDR3 in DNA: TGCGCCAGCAGCTCATCCGGTGCAGGGGGCTCCGGAAACACCATATATTTT. The rearrangement uses TRBV5-1 and TRBJ1-3; 8 bases fit TRBD1. J was trimmed by 4 bases and V by 3 bases; bases with no gene match: 12. The CDR3 totals 17 residues. Germline loops: CDR1 SGHRS, CDR2 YFSETQ.

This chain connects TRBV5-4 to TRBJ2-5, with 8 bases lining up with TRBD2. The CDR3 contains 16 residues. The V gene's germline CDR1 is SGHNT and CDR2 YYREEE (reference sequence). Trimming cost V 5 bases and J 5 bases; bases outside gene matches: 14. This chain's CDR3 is CASRRGGGRNGETQYF. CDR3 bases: TGTGCCAGCAGACGGGGGGGCGGGAGAAATGGGGAGACCCAGTACTTC.

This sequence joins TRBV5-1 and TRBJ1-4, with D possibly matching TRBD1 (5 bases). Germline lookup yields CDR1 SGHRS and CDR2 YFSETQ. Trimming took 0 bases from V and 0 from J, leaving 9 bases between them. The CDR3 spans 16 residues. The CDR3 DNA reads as TGCGCCAGCAGCTTGGCGGGGGGGGCAACTAATGAAAAACTGTTTTTT. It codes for CASSLAGGATNEKLFF. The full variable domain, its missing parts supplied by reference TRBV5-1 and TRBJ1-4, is KAGVTQTPRYLIKTRGQQVTLSCSPISGHRSVSWYQQTPGQGLQFLFEYFSETQRNKGNFPGRFSGRQFSNSRSEMNVSTLELGDSALYLCASSLAGGATNEKLFFGSGTQLSVL.

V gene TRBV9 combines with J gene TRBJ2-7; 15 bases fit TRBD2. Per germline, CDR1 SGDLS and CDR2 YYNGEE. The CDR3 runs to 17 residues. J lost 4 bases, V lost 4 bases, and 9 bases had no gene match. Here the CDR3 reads CASSITSGTSGRYEQYF. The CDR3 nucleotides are TGTGCCAGCAGCATAACCTCCGGGACTAGCGGGAGGTACGAGCAGTACTTC.

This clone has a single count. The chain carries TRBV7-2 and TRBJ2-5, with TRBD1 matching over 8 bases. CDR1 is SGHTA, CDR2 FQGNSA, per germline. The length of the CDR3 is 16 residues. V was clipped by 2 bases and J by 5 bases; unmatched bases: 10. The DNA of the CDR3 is TGTGCCAGCAGCTTAATCCAGGACAGGGATCCCGAGACCCAGTACTTC. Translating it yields CASSLIQDRDPETQYF.

The DNA for the CDR3 is TGTGCCAGCAGCTTGCCAGGGGGGCCCGGGGAGCTGTTTTTT. Its translation: CASSLPGGPGELFF. J is TRBJ2-2 and V is TRBV11-1; a weak D match, TRBD1 (7 bases). Germline values: CDR1 SGHAT, CDR2 FQDESV (reference sequence). This CDR3 is 14 amino acids long. Trimming cost V 3 bases and J 6 bases, with 11 bases left between them.

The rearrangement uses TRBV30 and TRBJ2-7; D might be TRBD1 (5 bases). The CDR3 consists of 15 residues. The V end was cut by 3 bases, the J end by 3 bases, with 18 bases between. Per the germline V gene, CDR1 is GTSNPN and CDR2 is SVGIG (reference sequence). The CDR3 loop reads CAWSLSPERGYEQYF. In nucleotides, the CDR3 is TGTGCCTGGAGCCTATCTCCCGAAAGGGGCTACGAGCAGTACTTC.

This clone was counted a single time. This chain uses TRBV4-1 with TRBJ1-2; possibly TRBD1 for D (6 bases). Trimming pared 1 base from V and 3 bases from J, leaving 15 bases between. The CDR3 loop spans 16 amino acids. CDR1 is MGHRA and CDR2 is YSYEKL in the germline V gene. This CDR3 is CASSQVGNRDDYGYTF. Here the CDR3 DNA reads TGCGCCAGCAGCCAAGTGGGAAACAGGGACGACTATGGCTACACCTTC.

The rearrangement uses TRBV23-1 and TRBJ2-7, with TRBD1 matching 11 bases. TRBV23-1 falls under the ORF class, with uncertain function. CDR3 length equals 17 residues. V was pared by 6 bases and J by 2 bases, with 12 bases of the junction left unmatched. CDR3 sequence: CASRCGQGAEMAYEQYF. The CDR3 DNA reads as TGCGCCAGCAGATGTGGACAGGGGGCCGAAATGGCCTACGAGCAGTACTTC.

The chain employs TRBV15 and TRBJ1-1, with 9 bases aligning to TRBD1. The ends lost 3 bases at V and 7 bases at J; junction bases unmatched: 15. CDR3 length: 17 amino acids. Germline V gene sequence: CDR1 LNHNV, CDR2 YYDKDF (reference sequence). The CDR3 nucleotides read TGTGCCACCAGCAGGGACGGGGACAGGGCCTTAGAGGGTGAAGCTTTCTTT. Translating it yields CATSRDGDRALEGEAFF.

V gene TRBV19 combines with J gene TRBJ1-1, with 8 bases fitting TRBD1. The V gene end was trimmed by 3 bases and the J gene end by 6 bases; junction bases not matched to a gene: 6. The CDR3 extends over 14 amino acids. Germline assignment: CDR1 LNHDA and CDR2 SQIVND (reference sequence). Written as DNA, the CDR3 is TGTGCCAGTAGTATGCCGGGACAGGCGGCTGAAGCTTTCTTT. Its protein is CASSMPGQAAEAFF.

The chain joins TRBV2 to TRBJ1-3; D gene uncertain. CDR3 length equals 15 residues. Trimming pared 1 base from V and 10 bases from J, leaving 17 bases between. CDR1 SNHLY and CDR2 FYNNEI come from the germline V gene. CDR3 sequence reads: CASSEDGGSRETIYF. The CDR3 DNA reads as TGTGCCAGCAGTGAAGACGGCGGTTCTCGTGAAACCATATATTTT.

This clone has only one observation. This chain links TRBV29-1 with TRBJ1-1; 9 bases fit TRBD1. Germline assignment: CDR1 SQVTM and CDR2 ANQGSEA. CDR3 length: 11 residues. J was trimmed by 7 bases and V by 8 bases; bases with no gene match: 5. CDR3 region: CSWGTGYEAFF. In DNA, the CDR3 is TGCAGCTGGGGGACAGGGTATGAAGCTTTCTTT.

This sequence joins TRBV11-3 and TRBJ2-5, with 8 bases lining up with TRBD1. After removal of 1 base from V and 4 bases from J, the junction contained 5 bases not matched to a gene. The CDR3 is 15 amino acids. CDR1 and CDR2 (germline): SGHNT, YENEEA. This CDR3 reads CASSLGDRPAETQYF. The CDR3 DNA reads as TGTGCCAGCAGCTTAGGGGACAGGCCAGCAGAGACCCAGTACTTC.

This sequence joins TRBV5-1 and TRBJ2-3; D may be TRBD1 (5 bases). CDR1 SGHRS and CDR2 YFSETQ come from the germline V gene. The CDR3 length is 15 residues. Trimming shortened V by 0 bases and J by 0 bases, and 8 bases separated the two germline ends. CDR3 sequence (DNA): TGCGCCAGCAGCTTGGAGGGGTACAGCACAGATACGCAGTATTTT. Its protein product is CASSLEGYSTDTQYF.

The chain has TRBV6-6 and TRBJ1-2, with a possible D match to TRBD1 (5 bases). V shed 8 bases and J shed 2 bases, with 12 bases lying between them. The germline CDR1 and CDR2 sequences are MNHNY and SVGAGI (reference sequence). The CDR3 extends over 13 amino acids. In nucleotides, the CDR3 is TGTGCCAGCTCCCAGGGTGGGAACTATGGCTACACCTTC. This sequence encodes CASSQGGNYGYTF.

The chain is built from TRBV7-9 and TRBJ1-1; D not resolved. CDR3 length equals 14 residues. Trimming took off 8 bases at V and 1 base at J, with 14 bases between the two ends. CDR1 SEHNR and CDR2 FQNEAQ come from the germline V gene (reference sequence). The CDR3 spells CASGRSDPNTEAFF. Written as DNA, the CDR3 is TGTGCCAGCGGGAGATCGGATCCGAACACTGAAGCTTTCTTT.

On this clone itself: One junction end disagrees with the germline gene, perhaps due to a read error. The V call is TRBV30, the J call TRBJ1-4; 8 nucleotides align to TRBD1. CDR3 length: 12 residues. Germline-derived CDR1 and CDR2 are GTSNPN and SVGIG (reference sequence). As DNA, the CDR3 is TGTGCCTGGAGTGTGGTATTGGACAGGGTCCGTTTT. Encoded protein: CAWSVVLDRVRF. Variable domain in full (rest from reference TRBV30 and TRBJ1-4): SQTIHQWPATLVQPVGSPLSLECTVEGTSNPNLYWYRQAAGRGLQLLFYSVGIGQISSEVPQNLSASRPQDRQFILSSKKLLLSDSGFYLCAWSVVLDRVRFGSGTQLSVL.

The CDR3 DNA sequence: TGCGCCAGCAGCCCCGGGACTACCAACACCGGGGAGCTGTTTTTT. Its protein is CASSPGTTNTGELFF. The chain carries TRBV10-2 and TRBJ2-2, with 7 bases matching TRBD2. The germline V gene encodes CDR1 WSHSY and CDR2 SAAADI. This CDR3 is built from 15 residues. V dropped 6 bases and J dropped 2; count of bases not matched to a gene: 6.

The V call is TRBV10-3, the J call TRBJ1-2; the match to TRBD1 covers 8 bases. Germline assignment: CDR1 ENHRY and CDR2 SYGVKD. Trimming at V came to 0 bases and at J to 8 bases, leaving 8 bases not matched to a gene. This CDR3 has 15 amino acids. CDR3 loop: CAISESIESGGGYTF. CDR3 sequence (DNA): TGTGCCATCAGTGAGTCGATAGAGTCAGGGGGCGGCTACACCTTC.

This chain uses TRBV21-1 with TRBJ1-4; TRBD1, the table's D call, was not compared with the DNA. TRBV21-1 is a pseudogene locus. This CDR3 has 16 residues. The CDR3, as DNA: TGTGCCAGCAGCAAAGGACAGGGGACCCCAAATGAAAAACTGTTTTTT. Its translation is CASSKGQGTPNEKLFF.

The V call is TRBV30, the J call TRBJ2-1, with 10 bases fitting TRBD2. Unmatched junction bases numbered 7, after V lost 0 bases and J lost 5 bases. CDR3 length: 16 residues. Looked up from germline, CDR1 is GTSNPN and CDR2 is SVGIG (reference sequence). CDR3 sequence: CAWSVRLAGVHNEQFF. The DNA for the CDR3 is TGTGCCTGGAGTGTACGTCTAGCGGGAGTCCACAATGAGCAGTTCTTC.

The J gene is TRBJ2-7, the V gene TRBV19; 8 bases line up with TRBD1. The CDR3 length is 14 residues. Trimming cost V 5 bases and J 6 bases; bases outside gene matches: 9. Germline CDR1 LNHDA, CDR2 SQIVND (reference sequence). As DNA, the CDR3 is TGTGCCAGTAGTCTGTCGACAGGGGATAGCGAGCAGTACTTC. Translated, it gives CASSLSTGDSEQYF. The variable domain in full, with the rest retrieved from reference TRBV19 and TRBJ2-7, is DGGITQSPKYLFRKEGQNVTLSCEQNLNHDAMYWYRQDPGQGLRLIYYSQIVNDFQKGDIAEGYSVSREKKESFPLTVTSAQKNPTAFYLCASSLSTGDSEQYFGPGTRLTVT.